Here is one T cell receptor beta chain with its context. Its antigen is still unknown. The sample belongs to a study of shared clonotypes between healthy human individuals. Study details: Per-donor plates numbered three CD4 naive, three CD4 memory, two CD8 naive and one CD8 memory. Study results and caveats: Sequencing depth was expected to influence donor clonotype sharing.

Profiling relied on immunoSEQ multiplex PCR, and the TCRdb table lists in-frame clones only, not all of them. The table includes some 2.3 million clones, roughly 93% detected once. This CDR3 comprises 14 residues. CDR1 SGHNT and CDR2 YYREEE come from the germline V gene (reference sequence). The junction had 5 bases not matched to a gene; V was cut back by 4 bases and J by 7 bases. In the CD4+ fraction, cells were divided into CD45RA+ naive and CD45RA-negative memory subsets. The chain recombines TRBV5-4 with TRBJ1-5; TRBD1 matches 10 bases. This TCR derives from a man in his late teens or twenties in good health. Some clones in this sample may be carry-over from other donors' samples. The material sequenced was naive CD4+ T cells from PBMCs. Specified subset: CD45RA+ positively selected. CDR3 amino acids: CASSRQGAGQPQHF. The CDR3 coding sequence is TGTGCCAGCAGCCGACAGGGGGCTGGGCAGCCCCAGCATTTT.